This TCR beta chain stems from a study of blood T cell repertoires in COVID-19. Study overall: The origin of the acute and convalescent COVID-19 samples was the United States, Italy and Spain.

J gave up 4 bases and V 2 bases, and 7 bases lay outside the gene matches. Germline V lookup: CDR1 MNHEY, CDR2 SVGEGT. The CDR3 is 15 residues long. The assay was immunoSEQ multiplex PCR, and TCRdb's table has in-frame clones only and misses some. In the table there are 85,000 to 130,000 clones, roughly 89% of which are singletons. The TCR sequence derives from a man between 65 and 85 years old with acute or convalescent COVID-19. The chain carries TRBV6-2 or TRBV6-3 and TRBJ2-5, with 7 bases matching TRBD1. The sample comprised peripheral blood. CDR3 sequence reads: CASSYAGGVGETQYF. In nucleotides, the CDR3 is TGTGCCAGCAGTTACGCAGGGGGAGTGGGAGAGACCCAGTACTTC.